This entry lists 3 T cell receptor beta chains sequenced from one sample in a study of blood T cell repertoires in COVID-19. Assay used: immunoSEQ multiplex PCR; TCRdb lists only in-frame clones, some missing. The table has some 200,000 clones, roughly 90% seen once. The sample consisted of peripheral blood. These receptors all come from a woman aged 55-69 years with COVID-19, enrolled during active disease.

A remark on this clone: Other DNA sequences of this sample code for an identical CDR3. The chain employs TRBV27 and TRBJ1-5, with TRBD1 matching 7 bases. V trimming: 5 bases; J trimming: 2 bases; junction bases outside the gene matches: 3. Germline CDR1 MNHEY, CDR2 SMNVEV (reference sequence). CDR3 length equals 14 residues. CDR3 in amino acids: CASSRTGGNQPQHF. CDR3 nucleotide sequence: TGTGCCAGCAGTCGGACAGGAGGCAATCAGCCCCAGCATTTT.

This chain joins TRBV18 and TRBJ2-3; 13 nucleotides align to TRBD2. The junction had 3 bases not matched to a gene; V was cut back by 3 bases and J by 3 bases. Germline-derived CDR1 and CDR2 are KGHSH and LQKENI. The CDR3 contains 16 residues. The CDR3 DNA sequence: TGTGCCAGCTCACCCGGGACTAGCGGGAAGACAGATACGCAGTATTTT. Its protein is CASSPGTSGKTDTQYF.

The gene calls are TRBV11-3 and TRBJ2-5; 7 bases map to TRBD2. CDR1 and CDR2 from the germline V gene are SGHNT and YENEEA. This CDR3 has 13 amino acids. Germline trimming cut 2 bases from V and 5 bases from J; bases unmatched to any gene: 2. As DNA, the CDR3 is TGTGCCAGCAGCTTAAGGGGAGGGGAGACCCAGTACTTC. Translated: CASSLRGGETQYF.